A single sample is the source of the 5 T cell receptor beta chains below, sequenced in a study of T cell responses to AZD1222 COVID-19 vaccine. The assay was immunoSEQ multiplex PCR, and TCRdb's table has in-frame clones only and misses some. Of 150,000 to 200,000 clones listed, around 93% are singletons. Source: peripheral blood, taken on day 0 of AZD1222 vaccination. These receptors were obtained from an adult in good health.

The chain is built from TRBV13 and TRBJ1-2; 12 bases fit TRBD1. V gave up 5 bases and J gave up 8 bases; unmatched junction bases: 12. Germline lookup yields CDR1 PRHDT and CDR2 FYEKMQ (reference sequence). This CDR3 has 16 residues. CDR3 coding DNA: TGTGCCAGCAGCCTTGGGACAGGGGGCTCAAAGGACGGCTACACCTTC. Protein sequence: CASSLGTGGSKDGYTF.

The chain joins TRBV30 to TRBJ2-7; D may correspond to TRBD1 or TRBD2 (5 bases each). The V gene lost 2 bases and the J gene lost 6 bases, with 14 bases spanning the gap. The CDR3 runs 13 residues. Germline assignment: CDR1 GTSNPN and CDR2 SVGIG (reference sequence). The CDR3 region is CAWSPTGPLEQYF. CDR3 bases: TGTGCCTGGAGTCCAACGGGACCCCTCGAGCAGTACTTC.

This rearrangement joins TRBV6-6 to TRBJ2-5, with 13 positions matching TRBD2. Germline CDR1 and CDR2: MNHNY and SVGAGI (reference sequence). The V and J ends lost 5 bases and 2 bases, in that order; junction bases with no gene match: 8. This CDR3 has 17 amino acids. The CDR3 spells CASSRGTSGNSQETQYF. As DNA, the CDR3 is TGTGCCAGCAGTCGTGGGACTAGCGGGAACTCACAAGAGACCCAGTACTTC.

DNA of the CDR3: TGTGCCAGCAGCCCTTACAGGGGTCCCTATGGCTACACCTTC. This encodes CASSPYRGPYGYTF. V usage is TRBV3-1 (or the pseudogene TRBV3-2) and J usage is TRBJ1-2, with 7 bases identical to TRBD1. Germline CDR1 and CDR2: LGHDT and YNNKEL (reference sequence). CDR3 length equals 14 residues. Trimming at V came to 4 bases and at J to 4 bases, leaving 6 bases not matched to a gene.

The V call is TRBV7-3, the J call TRBJ2-4, with D possibly being TRBD1 or TRBD2 (5 bases each). Germline V gene lookup returns CDR1 SGHTA and CDR2 FQGTGA. The CDR3 length is 14 residues. V lost 4 bases and J lost 7, with 14 bases in between. The CDR3 region has the DNA TGTGCCAGCAGCTCAGCCGGGACCTCTAACATTCAGTACTTC. Translated, it gives CASSSAGTSNIQYF.